Following are 29 T cell receptor beta chains from one sample sequenced in a study of neoadjuvant nivolumab and ipilimumab in lung cancer. The data were produced by immunoSEQ multiplex PCR, yet TCRdb's version contains in-frame clones alone and is incomplete. This sample has about 15,000 clones; about two thirds occur once, and the top ten carry roughly a quarter. This sample comprised peripheral blood, obtained after neoadjuvant nivolumab, alone or with ipilimumab, at or shortly before surgery. The receptors come from an adult with non-small cell lung cancer.

This clone was detected only once. V is TRBV30 and J is TRBJ1-2; no firm D call. The germline V gene has CDR1 GTSNPN and CDR2 SVGIG (reference sequence). The CDR3 loop spans 13 amino acids. V was pared by 4 bases and J by 8 bases, with 17 bases between. The CDR3 protein is CAWNPRGDGGYTF. CDR3 nucleotides: TGTGCCTGGAACCCCCGCGGGGATGGCGGCTACACCTTC.

This clone was detected only once. The chain uses TRBV25-1 and TRBJ1-2, with a tentative D call TRBD1 (5 bases). Germline V CDR1 and CDR2: MGHDK, SYGVNS. The germline V and J ends were trimmed by 4 bases and 3 bases, with 12 bases remaining between them. The CDR3 extends over 14 amino acids. CDR3 amino acids: CASSVTGTHYGYTF. CDR3 DNA sequence: TGTGCCAGCAGTGTTACAGGTACCCACTATGGCTACACCTTC.

The chain joins TRBV5-4 to TRBJ1-5, with D hard to call. Germline CDR1 and CDR2: SGHNT and YYREEE (reference sequence). V shed 4 bases and J shed 0 bases, with 8 bases lying between them. The CDR3 runs 14 residues. This CDR3 reads CASSPGLSNQPQHF. The DNA for the CDR3 is TGTGCCAGCAGCCCGGGCCTTAGCAATCAGCCCCAGCATTTT.

The V call is TRBV5-1, the J call TRBJ1-2, with unresolved D. This CDR3 region has 12 residues. V was shortened by 0 bases and J by 7 bases, with 7 bases between the two germline ends. Germline V CDR1 and CDR2: SGHRS, YFSETQ. The CDR3: CASSLEGFGYTF. CDR3 nucleotide sequence: TGCGCCAGCAGCTTGGAAGGTTTTGGCTACACCTTC.

V and J are TRBV5-1 and TRBJ2-5; no clear D gene. The CDR3 runs to 14 residues. In germline, CDR1 is SGHRS, CDR2 YFSETQ. The V gene lost 5 bases and the J gene lost 2 bases, with 13 bases spanning the gap. The CDR3 sequence: CASRPTWGQETQYF. The CDR3 nucleotides read TGCGCCAGCAGACCTACGTGGGGACAAGAGACCCAGTACTTC.

The chain joins TRBV6-5 to TRBJ1-2, with D unclear. V dropped 2 bases and J dropped 2 bases, with 6 bases sitting between them. This CDR3 comprises 13 residues. Germline-derived CDR1 and CDR2 are MNHEY and SVGAGI. CDR3 sequence (DNA): TGTGCCAGCAGTTACGCTGACAACTATGGCTACACCTTC. Translation: CASSYADNYGYTF.

This clone has a handful of counts. The chain links TRBV9 to TRBJ2-7, with D tentatively TRBD1 or TRBD2 (5 bases each). Germline-derived CDR1 and CDR2 are SGDLS and YYNGEE. V dropped 4 bases and J dropped 6 bases, with 20 bases sitting between them. The CDR3 contains 15 residues. CDR3 region: CASSLEARGVSEQYF. Written as DNA, the CDR3 is TGTGCCAGCAGCCTCGAGGCTAGGGGAGTCAGCGAGCAGTACTTC.

Remarks on this clone: Germline and junction disagree at one end, which may indicate a read error. The V gene is TRBV18, the J gene TRBJ1-5, with 7 bases aligning to TRBD1. CDR1 is KGHSH and CDR2 is LQKENI in the germline V gene. There are 18 residues in the CDR3. CDR3 DNA sequence: TGTGCCAGCTCAATTGGACAGGTTCGAGGTATTAGCGATCAGCCCCAGCATTTT. Translation: CASSIGQVRGISDQPQHF.

This clone came up once. The rearrangement uses TRBV5-4 and TRBJ1-2, with unresolved D. Germline CDR1 and CDR2: SGHNT and YYREEE (reference sequence). The CDR3 runs 14 residues. The V and J ends lost 2 bases and 0 bases respectively, with 8 bases between them. CDR3 sequence (DNA): TGTGCCAGCAGCTTTGAGAGTCCTAACTATGGCTACACCTTC. Translation: CASSFESPNYGYTF. Full variable domain (missing parts from reference TRBV5-4 and TRBJ1-2): ETGVTQSPTHLIKTRGQQVTLRCSSQSGHNTVSWYQQALGQGPQFIFQYYREEENGRGNFPPRFSGLQFPNYSSELNVNALELDDSALYLCASSFESPNYGYTFGSGTRLTVV.

The chain is built from TRBV7-8 and TRBJ1-3, with D perhaps matching TRBD1 (6 bases). From germline, CDR1 is SGHVS and CDR2 FQNEAQ. The CDR3 spans 17 residues. Trimming left V 4 bases short and J 4 bases short, with 20 bases between. The chain's CDR3 is CASSWRGGLQFGNTIYF. The CDR3, as DNA: TGTGCCAGCAGCTGGCGAGGGGGGCTCCAGTTCGGAAACACCATATATTTT.

The count of this clone is one. The chain joins TRBV18 to TRBJ2-7; TRBD1 agrees at 11 bases. V was pared by 8 bases and J by 4 bases, with 7 bases of the junction left unmatched. Germline assignment: CDR1 KGHSH and CDR2 LQKENI. This CDR3 has 14 amino acids. The CDR3 spells CASQPGTGGYEQYF. DNA for the CDR3: TGTGCCAGCCAACCCGGGACAGGGGGATACGAGCAGTACTTC.

The chain links TRBV4-1 to TRBJ1-4; 8 nucleotides align to TRBD1. V lost 6 bases to trimming and J lost 11 bases; unmatched junction nucleotides: 11. Germline V gene sequence: CDR1 MGHRA, CDR2 YSYEKL. The CDR3 totals 14 residues. Here the CDR3 reads CASSRTGLVAKLFF. The CDR3, as DNA: TGCGCCAGCAGTCGGACAGGGCTGGTCGCTAAACTGTTTTTT.

The chain is built from TRBV5-1 and TRBJ2-2; 7 nucleotides line up with TRBD1. The CDR3 has 14 amino acids. In germline, CDR1 is SGHRS, CDR2 YFSETQ. Unmatched junction bases numbered 3, after V lost 1 base and J lost 6 bases. The CDR3 spells CASSLHRGSGELFF. In DNA, the CDR3 is TGCGCCAGCAGCTTGCACAGGGGATCCGGGGAGCTGTTTTTT.

This chain joins TRBV5-1 and TRBJ2-7; D gene ambiguous. This CDR3 has 13 residues. Trimming took off 1 base at V and 9 bases at J, with 14 bases between the two ends. Germline CDR1 is SGHRS and CDR2 is YFSETQ. The CDR3 reads CASSLTDATGQYF. In DNA, the CDR3 is TGCGCCAGCAGCTTGACCGACGCTACGGGGCAGTACTTC.

V is TRBV18 and J is TRBJ1-2; 10 nucleotides align to TRBD1. Germline V gene lookup returns CDR1 KGHSH and CDR2 LQKENI. The trim removed 5 bases at V and 2 bases at J, leaving 2 bases unmatched. The CDR3 sequence is 14 residues long. The CDR3 region has the DNA TGTGCCAGCTCAAGGGACAGGGGCAACTATGGCTACACCTTC. Translating gives CASSRDRGNYGYTF.

The genes are TRBV5-1 and TRBJ2-5; D is unresolved. CDR1 and CDR2 (germline): SGHRS, YFSETQ. V lost 0 bases and J 1 base, leaving 4 bases between the germline ends. The CDR3 extends over 13 amino acids. CDR3 region: CASSLVRQETQYF. CDR3 DNA sequence: TGCGCCAGCAGCTTGGTCCGCCAAGAGACCCAGTACTTC. Full variable domain (remainder filled in from reference TRBV5-1 and TRBJ2-5): KAGVTQTPRYLIKTRGQQVTLSCSPISGHRSVSWYQQTPGQGLQFLFEYFSETQRNKGNFPGRFSGRQFSNSRSEMNVSTLELGDSALYLCASSLVRQETQYFGPGTRLLVL.

The chain couples TRBV18 to TRBJ2-7; 8 positions match TRBD2. The CDR3 sequence is 16 residues long. The junction had 10 bases not matched to a gene; V was cut back by 3 bases and J by 3 bases. Germline CDR1 reads KGHSH; CDR2 reads LQKENI. The chain's CDR3 is CASSPPGAGVIYEQYF. DNA of the CDR3: TGTGCCAGCTCACCCCCTGGAGCGGGAGTGATCTACGAGCAGTACTTC.

The chain recombines TRBV2 with TRBJ1-5; perhaps TRBD1 as D (6 bases). This CDR3 is 13 amino acids long. Looked up from germline, CDR1 is SNHLY and CDR2 is FYNNEI. Trimming cost V 4 bases and J 8 bases, with 12 bases left between them. For the CDR3, the DNA is TGTGCCAGCAGTGTGTCGGGGGCCAAGCCCCAGCATTTT. Translated, it gives CASSVSGAKPQHF.

This clone was recorded a few times. The genes are TRBV27 and TRBJ1-2; D might be TRBD1 (5 bases). The V gene's germline CDR1 is MNHEY and CDR2 SMNVEV (reference sequence). V was pared by 6 bases and J by 6 bases, with 17 bases between. This CDR3 has 14 amino acids. DNA for the CDR3: TGTGCCAGCAGGCTAAACCCAGGGTCTCATGGCTACACCTTC. It encodes CASRLNPGSHGYTF.

As for this clone: Germline and junction disagree at one end, which may indicate a read error. This chain connects TRBV7-7 to TRBJ2-1; D gene uncertain. Germline CDR1 is SSHAT and CDR2 is FNYEAQ (reference sequence). The CDR3 consists of 11 residues. The CDR3 coding sequence is TGTGCTAGCAGCCCGGCCGCAGAGCAGTTCTTC. Residues: CASSPAAEQFF.

The J gene is TRBJ2-7, the V gene TRBV18; TRBD1 aligns across 8 bases. This CDR3 has 15 amino acids. Trimming cost V 4 bases and J 2 bases; bases outside gene matches: 7. Germline CDR1 reads KGHSH; CDR2 reads LQKENI. The CDR3 region is CASSRTGGSTYEQYF. Written as DNA, the CDR3 is TGTGCCAGCTCACGTACAGGGGGATCGACCTACGAGCAGTACTTC.

Comments on this clone: One end of the junction is discordant with germline, which a read error may explain. This sequence joins TRBV7-7 and TRBJ2-2; no reliable D call. This CDR3 is 16 amino acids long. The V gene's germline CDR1 is SSHAT and CDR2 FNYEAQ (reference sequence). CDR3: CASSQSVDPNTGELFF. CDR3 DNA: TGTGCTAGCAGCCAATCAGTAGACCCGAACACCGGGGAGCTGTTTTTT.

The J gene is TRBJ2-1, the V gene TRBV7-2; D is tentatively TRBD1 or TRBD2 (5 bases each). Germline V gene sequence: CDR1 SGHTA, CDR2 FQGNSA. The CDR3 contains 12 residues. V lost 2 bases and J 10 bases, leaving 9 bases between the germline ends. The CDR3 nucleotides are TGTGCCAGCAGCTTAATGGGGGTGGAGCAGTTCTTC. It yields the protein CASSLMGVEQFF. The full variable domain, its missing parts supplied by reference TRBV7-2 and TRBJ2-1, is GAGVSQSPSNKVTEKGKDVELRCDPISGHTALYWYRQSLGQGLEFLIYFQGNSAPDKSGLPSDRFSAERTGGSVSTLTIQRTQQEDSAVYLCASSLMGVEQFFGPGTRLTVL.

The chain recombines TRBV18 with TRBJ1-1; no clear D. Trimming took off 2 bases at V and 4 bases at J, with 11 bases between the two ends. CDR1 and CDR2 from the germline V gene are KGHSH and LQKENI. This CDR3 spans 14 amino acids. The CDR3 protein is CASSPGNRVTEAFF. Here the CDR3 DNA reads TGTGCCAGCTCACCAGGGAATCGTGTCACTGAAGCTTTCTTT.

This clone was observed a few times. This rearrangement joins TRBV10-2 to TRBJ1-5; 8 positions match TRBD1. This CDR3 spans 14 amino acids. Germline V gene data show CDR1 as WSHSY and CDR2 as SAAADI. Trimming cost V 6 bases and J 5 bases; bases outside gene matches: 6. The CDR3 here is CASRSGQVYQPQHF. Written as DNA, the CDR3 is TGCGCCAGCAGATCGGGACAGGTCTATCAGCCCCAGCATTTT.

This clone was found a few times. This sequence joins TRBV4-2 and TRBJ1-2, with D perhaps TRBD1 (5 bases). This CDR3 is built from 14 residues. Germline loops: CDR1 LGHNA, CDR2 YNFKEQ. The V end was cut by 3 bases, the J end by 8 bases, with 16 bases between. CDR3 region: CASSQLEGARGYTF. CDR3 sequence (DNA): TGTGCCAGCAGCCAGTTAGAAGGGGCGCGCGGCTACACCTTC.

This clone was detected a few times. The J gene is TRBJ2-3, the V gene TRBV7-2; 10 bases line up with TRBD2. Germline loops: CDR1 SGHTA, CDR2 FQGNSA. The junction had 8 bases not matched to a gene; V was cut back by 5 bases and J by 6 bases. The CDR3 totals 15 residues. CDR3 region: CASSQPTSGMDTQYF. The CDR3, as DNA: TGTGCCAGCAGCCAGCCCACTAGCGGGATGGATACGCAGTATTTT.

The genes are TRBV5-1 and TRBJ2-7; 8 nucleotides match TRBD1. Germline CDR1 is SGHRS and CDR2 is YFSETQ. This CDR3 comprises 14 residues. The trim removed 4 bases at V and 3 bases at J, leaving 6 bases unmatched. Here the CDR3 DNA reads TGCGCCAGCAGCGACACAGGGGGAAGCTACGAGCAGTACTTC. It codes for CASSDTGGSYEQYF.

This rearrangement joins TRBV29-1 to TRBJ1-1, with TRBD1 matching 7 bases. The CDR3 spans 13 residues. The trim removed 4 bases at V and 5 bases at J, leaving 7 bases unmatched. Germline lookup yields CDR1 SQVTM and CDR2 ANQGSEA. The CDR3: CSVGTGLGTEAFF. Written as DNA, the CDR3 is TGCAGCGTTGGGACAGGCCTAGGGACTGAAGCTTTCTTT. Together with reference TRBV29-1 and TRBJ1-1, the CDR3 gives the full variable domain: SAVISQKPSRDICQRGTSLTIQCQVDSQVTMMFWYRQQPGQSLTLIATANQGSEATYESGFVIDKFPISRPNLTFSTLTVSNMSPEDSSIYLCSVGTGLGTEAFFGQGTRLTVV.